The rows below give T cell receptor beta chains drawn from one sample of a study of response to subunit inactivated influenza vaccine. TCRdb reprocessed the RT-PCR reads via MiXCR and lists one record per CDR3 protein. Of approximately 530,000 distinct CDR3 sequences detected, 7.2% appear once; the ten largest clones hold around 12%. Sequenced here: PBMCs from blood, sampled 23 to 25 months after vaccination. The origin of the receptors is a man aged 50-75 years who received an inactivated influenza vaccine. Both conserved end residues are part of each CDR3. The D gene is left open where the match is weak. Size is stated for part of the rows, as once, few or many counts, or as a class when the clone is expanded.

clone_size	d_call	j_call	v_call	cdr3_aa	cdr3_nt
-	TRBD2	TRBJ2-1	TRBV7-8	CASSIGLARGNEQFF	TGTGCCAGCAGTATCGGACTAGCGCGAGGAAATGAGCAGTTCTTC
-	-	TRBJ1-3	TRBV3-1	CASSQAAGSSGNTIYF	TGTGCCAGCAGCCAAGCCGCAGGCAGCTCTGGAAACACCATATATTTT
many	TRBD1	TRBJ1-1	TRBV6-1	CASSGQGYTEAFF	TGTGCCAGCAGTGGACAGGGCTACACTGAAGCTTTCTTT
few	TRBD2	TRBJ2-3	TRBV7-9	CASSRGAGEGDTQYF	TGTGCCAGCAGCCGCGGGGCGGGGGAGGGAGATACGCAGTATTTT
many	-	TRBJ2-7	TRBV27	CASSALSGDYEQYF	TGTGCCAGCAGTGCCTTGTCAGGGGACTACGAGCAGTACTTC
few	-	TRBJ2-7	TRBV20-1	CSGAARTDYEQYF	TGCAGTGGTGCGGCCAGGACAGACTACGAGCAGTACTTC
-	TRBD2	TRBJ2-1	TRBV27	CASQRLADNNEQFF	TGTGCCAGCCAAAGACTAGCGGATAACAATGAGCAGTTCTTC
many	TRBD1	TRBJ1-1	TRBV20-1	CRAQTGTVNTEAFF	TGCAGGGCCCAGACGGGGACAGTGAACACTGAAGCTTTCTTT
many	-	TRBJ1-5	TRBV12-3/TRBV12-4	CASNTGGAGPNQPQHF	TGTGCCAGCAACACCGGGGGCGCGGGGCCCAATCAGCCCCAGCATTTT
few	-	TRBJ2-3	TRBV5-1	CASSLGGKIADTQYF	TGCGCCAGCAGCTTGGGCGGGAAGATCGCAGATACGCAGTATTTT
-	TRBD2	TRBJ2-1	TRBV10-3	CAISEGSSGGTPPLKQFF	TGTGCCATCAGTGAGGGAAGTAGCGGGGGGACGCCGCCCTTGAAGCAGTTCTTC
many	TRBD1	TRBJ1-6	TRBV12-3/TRBV12-4	CASSLGDRGNSPLHF	TGTGCCAGCAGTTTAGGGGACAGGGGGAATTCACCCCTCCACTTT
-	-	TRBJ1-5	TRBV6-1	CASYKQGIYSNQPQHF	TGTGCCAGCTATAAGCAGGGAATATATAGCAATCAGCCCCAACATTTT
-	-	TRBJ1-1	TRBV18	CASSPISGNTEAFF	TGTGCCAGCTCACCCATAAGTGGGAACACTGAAGCTTTCTTT
many	TRBD2	TRBJ2-1	TRBV11-2	CASSPGTSPYNEQFF	TGTGCCAGCAGCCCCGGGACTAGCCCCTACAATGAGCAGTTCTTC
few	TRBD2	TRBJ2-2	TRBV4-1	CASSQDSGGRSGELFF	TGCGCCAGCAGCCAAGATTCGGGGGGGCGGTCCGGGGAGCTGTTTTTT
-	-	TRBJ2-1	TRBV28	CASNPGWTEPAETQFF	TGTGCCAGCAACCCTGGGTGGACAGAGCCTGCGGAGACCCAGTTCTTC
many	TRBD1	TRBJ1-4	TRBV5-1	CASSLEGQPVEKLFF	TGCGCCAGCAGCTTGGAGGGACAGCCCGTTGAAAAACTGTTTTTT
-	-	TRBJ2-2	TRBV5-6	CASRGGPGELFF	TGTGCCAGCAGGGGGGGACCCGGGGAGCTGTTTTTT
-	-	TRBJ2-7	TRBV2	CANSDYYEQYF	TGTGCCAACAGTGACTATTACGAGCAGTACTTC
few	TRBD2	TRBJ2-7	TRBV6-5	CASSYSGLETHYEQYF	TGTGCCAGCAGTTACTCTGGACTAGAAACTCACTACGAGCAGTACTTC
many	TRBD2	TRBJ2-3	TRBV7-3	CASSLTGLGGTDTQYF	TGTGCCAGCAGCTTAACGGGACTAGGGGGCACAGATACGCAGTATTTT
many	-	TRBJ2-7	TRBV28	CASSKTGYEQYF	TGTGCCAGCAGCAAGACAGGTTACGAGCAGTACTTC
few	-	TRBJ2-1	TRBV4-3	CASSEGLTYNEQFF	TGCGCCAGCAGCGAGGGATTGACTTACAATGAGCAGTTCTTC
few	-	TRBJ2-5	TRBV5-1	CASSSSNSQETQYF	TGCGCCAGCAGCTCATCGAATTCTCAAGAGACCCAGTACTTC
few	-	TRBJ2-6	TRBV2	CASKKETFGANVLTF	TGTGCCAGCAAAAAGGAAACGTTCGGGGCCAACGTCCTGACTTTC
few	-	TRBJ1-1	TRBV12-3/TRBV12-4	CASTRMMTGPSTEAFF	TGTGCCAGCACTCGAATGATGACAGGACCGAGCACTGAAGCTTTCTTT